This is a list of T cell receptor beta chains from one sample in a study of blood T cell repertoires in COVID-19. Data came from immunoSEQ multiplex PCR; TCRdb stores just in-frame clones and leaves some out. The sample yields about 91,000 clones, 70% to 80% seen once. The sample taken for sequencing was peripheral blood. These receptors were taken from a man between 65 and 85 years old with acute or convalescent COVID-19. Each CDR3 is given without its conserved first and last residue. Each record gives: J gene, V gene, D gene, CDR3 protein. A D gene is named only where the DNA matches it firmly.

>TRBJ1-1|TRBV18|-
ASSRESAEAF
>TRBJ1-6|TRBV18|-
ASSPQRESNSPLH
>TRBJ2-1|TRBV29-1|-
SVTPANNEQF
>TRBJ1-1|TRBV28|TRBD1
ASSPDRVGTEAF
>TRBJ2-3|TRBV5-4|TRBD2
ASSGGLAGTLY
>TRBJ2-3|TRBV7-8|TRBD2
ASKSGTSGQSTDTQY
>TRBJ1-2|TRBV24-1|-
ATSDSRIYGYT
>TRBJ2-3|TRBV7-2|TRBD1
ASSLMGTGGTDTQY
>TRBJ2-7|TRBV30|-
AWRPYREGAYEQY
>TRBJ2-3|TRBV7-2|-
ASSSSTDTQY
>TRBJ2-5|TRBV7-9|TRBD2
ASSPGLGGRAAVQETQY